A single sample gave rise to the 18 T cell receptor beta chains below, sequenced in a study of shared clonotypes between healthy human individuals. Cells designated naive CD8 were CD45RO-negative and were positively selected for CCR7, with terminally differentiated effector memory CD45RA+ cells excluded. TCRdb's table, derived via immunoSEQ multiplex PCR, lists solely in-frame clones and lacks some. The table has 2 million or so clones, roughly 94% seen once. The sample taken for sequencing was naive CD8+ T cells sorted from blood. These receptors originate from a man between 18 and 35 years old in good health.

The rearrangement joins TRBV25-1 to TRBJ2-1; unclear D gene. V lost 6 bases, J lost 5 bases, and 17 bases lay in between. The V gene's germline CDR1 is MGHDK and CDR2 SYGVNS. The CDR3 covers 15 residues. In DNA form, the CDR3 reads TGTGCCAGCAGCCCCCGTTTGGGTGGGGACAATGAGCAGTTCTTC. As protein: CASSPRLGGDNEQFF.

The chain joins TRBV18 to TRBJ1-1; no clear D gene. Germline CDR1 KGHSH, CDR2 LQKENI. The CDR3 is 15 residues long. V was cut by 1 base and J by 0 bases, with 9 bases left in between. The CDR3 region is CASSPRPVMNTEAFF. Here the CDR3 DNA reads TGTGCCAGCTCACCACGGCCAGTAATGAACACTGAAGCTTTCTTT.

This clone has only one observation. The chain links TRBV27 to TRBJ2-7; 9 bases map to TRBD2. Trimming cost V 4 bases and J 2 bases; bases outside gene matches: 9. The CDR3 contains 16 residues. Germline assignment: CDR1 MNHEY and CDR2 SMNVEV (reference sequence). CDR3 loop: CASSSLAGLGPYEQYF. CDR3 in DNA: TGTGCCAGCAGTTCTCTAGCGGGATTGGGACCCTACGAGCAGTACTTC.

This clone was seen only once. Additional DNA sequences in this sample encode the identical CDR3. The chain joins TRBV5-5 to TRBJ2-7, with D possibly being TRBD1 or TRBD2 (6 bases each). The V gene lost 1 base and the J gene lost 2 bases, with 10 bases spanning the gap. The germline V gene has CDR1 SGHKS and CDR2 YYEKEE (reference sequence). This CDR3 is built from 14 residues. The CDR3 here is CASSLWGAPYEQYF. The CDR3 DNA reads TGTGCCAGCAGCTTGTGGGGGGCCCCCTACGAGCAGTACTTC.

The V gene is TRBV4-1, the J gene TRBJ1-2; 11 bases map to TRBD1. With 0 bases clipped from V and 4 bases from J, the junction kept 4 bases outside the gene matches. From germline, CDR1 is MGHRA and CDR2 YSYEKL. The CDR3 totals 16 residues. The CDR3 region has the DNA TGCGCCAGCAGCCAAGATCGGACAGGGGGCCCCTATGGCTACACCTTC. Its translation is CASSQDRTGGPYGYTF.

The chain links TRBV29-1 to TRBJ2-7; unclear D gene. V was shortened by 2 bases and J by 4 bases, with 6 bases between the two germline ends. Germline CDR1 is SQVTM and CDR2 is ANQGSEA. The CDR3 length is 11 residues. The CDR3 nucleotides read TGCAGCGTTGAACACGATTACGAGCAGTACTTC. Protein sequence: CSVEHDYEQYF.

This clone has a single count. This same CDR3 is encoded by further DNA sequences in the sample. The chain carries TRBV11-3 and TRBJ2-5; D is possibly TRBD2 (6 bases). Germline V lookup: CDR1 SGHNT, CDR2 YENEEA. With 3 bases removed from V and 2 bases from J, the gap between germline ends came to 7 bases. The CDR3 consists of 13 residues. The CDR3 sequence is CASSLGGQETQYF. CDR3 sequence (DNA): TGTGCCAGCAGCTTGGGGGGTCAAGAGACCCAGTACTTC.

The chain is built from TRBV12-5 and TRBJ2-3; D is undetermined. The CDR3 consists of 13 residues. Germline CDR1 LGHNT, CDR2 FRNRAP. Trimming took 4 bases from V and 4 from J, leaving 9 bases between them. The chain's CDR3 is CASGSDPADTQYF. Written as DNA, the CDR3 is TGTGCTAGTGGTTCCGACCCAGCAGATACGCAGTATTTT.

The chain recombines TRBV4-1 with TRBJ2-3; D is perhaps TRBD2 (5 bases). This CDR3 contains 15 residues. CDR1 and CDR2 (germline): MGHRA, YSYEKL. V was clipped by 4 bases and J by 5 bases, with 16 bases between them. DNA for the CDR3: TGCGCCAGCAGCCCTCAACTTGGACTGTTAGATACGCAGTATTTT. It encodes CASSPQLGLLDTQYF.

This CDR3 is CASRPDRAYNEQFF. The CDR3 bases are TGTGCCAGCCGGCCGGACAGGGCCTACAATGAGCAGTTCTTC. This rearrangement joins TRBV7-9 to TRBJ2-1, with TRBD1 identical over 8 bases. This CDR3 has 14 residues. CDR1 and CDR2 (germline): SEHNR, FQNEAQ (reference sequence). The junction had 5 bases not matched to a gene; V was cut back by 8 bases and J by 2 bases. The entire variable domain, with the rest obtained from reference TRBV7-9 and TRBJ2-1, is as follows: DTGVSQNPRHKITKRGQNVTFRCDPISEHNRLYWYRQTLGQGPEFLTYFQNEAQLEKSRLLSDRFSAERPKGSFSTLEIQRTEQGDSAMYLCASRPDRAYNEQFFGPGTRLTVL.

The chain combines TRBV27 with TRBJ1-4; 7 nucleotides match TRBD1. Trimming cost V 5 bases and J 8 bases; bases outside gene matches: 11. Germline V CDR1 and CDR2: MNHEY, SMNVEV (reference sequence). The CDR3 extends over 15 amino acids. The CDR3 DNA reads as TGTGCCAGCAGTCCCGACAGGGAGGAAGGGGAAAAACTGTTTTTT. This translates into CASSPDREEGEKLFF.

The gene calls are TRBV4-1 and TRBJ2-6; tentatively, D is TRBD1 (5 bases). Germline loops: CDR1 MGHRA, CDR2 YSYEKL. The CDR3 is 15 amino acids. Trimming removed 2 bases from V and 4 bases from J, with 9 bases in between. CDR3 protein: CASSQISGGANVLTF. The DNA for the CDR3 is TGCGCCAGCAGCCAAATTTCAGGGGGGGCCAACGTCCTGACTTTC.

The chain links TRBV6-5 to TRBJ2-7; 11 bases agree with TRBD1. V trimming: 5 bases; J trimming: 2 bases; junction bases outside the gene matches: 5. CDR3 length: 15 residues. The V gene's germline CDR1 is MNHEY and CDR2 SVGAGI. The CDR3 reads CASSNGQGATYEQYF. The CDR3 nucleotides are TGTGCCAGCAGTAATGGACAGGGGGCCACCTACGAGCAGTACTTC.

In regard to this clone: A single base separates this from a much larger clone, so it may be a read error. Other DNA sequences from this sample encode an identical CDR3 as well. The genes are TRBV6-5 and TRBJ1-1; D call uncertain. The CDR3 runs to 13 residues. Germline V gives CDR1 MNHEY, CDR2 SVGAGI. V was pared by 2 bases and J by 1 base, with 5 bases between. CDR3 residues: CASSYGWNTEAFF. The CDR3 DNA reads as TGTGCCAGCAGTTACGGGTGGAACACTGAAGCTTTCTTT.

Only one count was recorded for this clone. The chain has TRBV19 and TRBJ1-2; possibly TRBD1 for D (5 bases). Germline V CDR1 and CDR2: LNHDA, SQIVND (reference sequence). The CDR3 extends over 11 amino acids. V lost 1 base to trimming and J lost 9 bases, with 6 bases between them. As DNA, the CDR3 is TGTGCCAGTAGTATAGGGGGACGCTACACCTTC. Translation gives CASSIGGRYTF.

The rearrangement links TRBV29-1 to TRBJ1-3; TRBD1 matches 7 bases. Germline CDR1 reads SQVTM; CDR2 reads ANQGSEA. The CDR3 has 13 amino acids. V lost 3 bases, J lost 3 bases, and 2 bases stayed unmatched. CDR3 in DNA: TGCAGCGTTGAGGGGACAGTTGGAAACACCATATATTTT. It yields the protein CSVEGTVGNTIYF. Full variable domain (missing parts from reference TRBV29-1 and TRBJ1-3): SAVISQKPSRDICQRGTSLTIQCQVDSQVTMMFWYRQQPGQSLTLIATANQGSEATYESGFVIDKFPISRPNLTFSTLTVSNMSPEDSSIYLCSVEGTVGNTIYFGEGSWLTVV.

V is TRBV27 and J is TRBJ2-7; 14 bases match TRBD2. The junction had 11 bases not matched to a gene; V was cut back by 1 base and J by 6 bases. The germline gives CDR1 MNHEY, CDR2 SMNVEV (reference sequence). This CDR3 region has 18 residues. CDR3 amino acids: CASSLLTSGRAAVSEQYF. For the CDR3, the DNA is TGTGCCAGCAGTTTATTGACTAGCGGGAGGGCCGCAGTGAGCGAGCAGTACTTC.

The rearrangement links TRBV7-2 to TRBJ1-4; 7 nucleotides line up with TRBD1. The CDR3 is made up of 14 amino acids. CDR1 and CDR2 (germline): SGHTA, FQGNSA. Losses at the gene ends were 5 bases for V and 8 bases for J; bases not matched to a gene: 8. Here the CDR3 reads CASSLLEGAEKLFF. In DNA form, the CDR3 reads TGTGCCAGCAGCCTACTCGAGGGGGCCGAAAAACTGTTTTTT.